The present T cell receptor (beta chain) was sequenced within a study of post-analysis software for immune sequencing data. Study-wide context: Several disease courses (relapsing-remitting, secondary progressive and progressive-relapsing) of multiple sclerosis were included.

Unique-molecular-identifier-tagged TCR beta cDNA libraries were used. T cells numbering roughly 0.85 to 11 million gave rise to roughly 0.5 million cDNA molecules. TCRdb reanalysed the PCR reads using MiXCR and keeps one entry per CDR3 protein. The sample has 350,000 to 450,000 distinct CDR3 sequences, about 39% seen once. This CDR3 spans 14 amino acids. The V end lost 6 bases, the J end lost 5 bases, and 14 bases lay between the germline ends. The V gene's germline CDR1 is MDHEN and CDR2 SYDVKM. This clonotype has only a few counts. Its specificity is not known. Notes on the study in general: F measure clustering grouped samples strongly by preparation batch. Roughly 5 TRBV segments occurring more often in patients than controls included TRBV5-6, TRBV5-1 and TRBV20-1. When compared against controls, multiple sclerosis patients showed significantly lower normalized Chao1 diversity.

The source material was blood. The chain combines TRBV28 with TRBJ2-1; perhaps TRBD1 as D (6 bases). The receptor was derived from a girl aged 2 to 9 with multiple sclerosis. The CDR3 here is CASRPGDTNNEQFF. The CDR3 coding sequence is TGTGCCAGCAGACCCGGGGACACCAACAATGAGCAGTTCTTC. Full variable domain (remainder filled in from reference TRBV28 and TRBJ2-1): DVKVTQSSRYLVKRTGEKVFLECVQDMDHENMFWYRQDPGLGLRLIYFSYDVKMKEKGDIPEGYSVSREKKERFSLILESASTNQTSMYLCASRPGDTNNEQFFGPGTRLTVL.